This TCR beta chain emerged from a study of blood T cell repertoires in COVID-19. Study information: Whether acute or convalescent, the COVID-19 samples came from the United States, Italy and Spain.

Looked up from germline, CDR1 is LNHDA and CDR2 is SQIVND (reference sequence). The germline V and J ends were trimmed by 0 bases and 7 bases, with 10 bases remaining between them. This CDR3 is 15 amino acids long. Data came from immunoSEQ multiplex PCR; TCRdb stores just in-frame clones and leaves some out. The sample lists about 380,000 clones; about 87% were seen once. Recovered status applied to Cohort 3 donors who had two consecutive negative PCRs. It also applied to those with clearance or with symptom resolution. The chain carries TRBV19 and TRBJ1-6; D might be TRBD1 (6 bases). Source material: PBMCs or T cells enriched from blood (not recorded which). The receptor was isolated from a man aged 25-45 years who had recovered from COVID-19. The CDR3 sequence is CASSIEPGENSPLHF. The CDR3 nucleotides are TGTGCCAGTAGTATAGAGCCAGGGGAAAATTCACCCCTCCACTTT. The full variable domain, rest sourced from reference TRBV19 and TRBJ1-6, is DGGITQSPKYLFRKEGQNVTLSCEQNLNHDAMYWYRQDPGQGLRLIYYSQIVNDFQKGDIAEGYSVSREKKESFPLTVTSAQKNPTAFYLCASSIEPGENSPLHFGNGTRLTVT.